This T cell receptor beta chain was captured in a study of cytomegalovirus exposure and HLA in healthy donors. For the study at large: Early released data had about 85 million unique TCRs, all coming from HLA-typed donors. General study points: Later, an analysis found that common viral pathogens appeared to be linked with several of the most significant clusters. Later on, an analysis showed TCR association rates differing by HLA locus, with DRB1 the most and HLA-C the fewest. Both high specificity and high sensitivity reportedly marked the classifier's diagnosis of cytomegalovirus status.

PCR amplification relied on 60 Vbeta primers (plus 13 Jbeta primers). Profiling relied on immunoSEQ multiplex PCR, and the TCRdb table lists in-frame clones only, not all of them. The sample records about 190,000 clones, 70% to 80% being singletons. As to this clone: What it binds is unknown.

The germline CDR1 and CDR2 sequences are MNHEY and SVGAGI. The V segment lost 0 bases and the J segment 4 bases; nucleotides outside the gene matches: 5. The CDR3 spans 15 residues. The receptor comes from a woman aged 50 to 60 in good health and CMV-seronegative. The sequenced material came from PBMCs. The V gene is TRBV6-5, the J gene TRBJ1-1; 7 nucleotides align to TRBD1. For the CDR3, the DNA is TGTGCCAGCAGTTACTCGAGGGACAGCGGCACTGAAGCTTTCTTT. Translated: CASSYSRDSGTEAFF.